This is a list of T cell receptor beta chains from one sample in a study of early T cells in non-severe SARS-CoV-2 infection. TCRdb re-called the 5' RACE reads with MiXCR, one entry per CDR3 protein. Of 40,000 to 50,000 distinct CDR3 sequences listed, 5.4% are singletons. The sample consisted of whole blood, taken at baseline. Receptor source: an adult who was a healthcare worker with PCR-confirmed SARS-CoV-2 infection or an uninfected control (not recorded which). Both conserved end residues are part of each CDR3. The order of the fields is D gene, clone size, V gene, J gene, CDR3 protein, CDR3 DNA. A D gene is named only where the DNA matches it firmly. A row's size may be missing; if present it is once, few, many or a size class.

D gene: TRBD2; clone size: many; V gene: TRBV2; J gene: TRBJ2-5; CDR3 protein: CASKRLAGLRWTQYF; CDR3 DNA: TGTGCCAGCAAACGACTAGCGGGACTTCGGTGGACCCAGTACTTC
D gene: TRBD2; clone size: many; V gene: TRBV9; J gene: TRBJ2-2; CDR3 protein: CASSLILAGDDTGELFF; CDR3 DNA: TGTGCCAGCAGCCTTATACTAGCGGGAGACGACACCGGGGAGCTGTTTTTT
D gene: TRBD2; clone size: few; V gene: TRBV6-5; J gene: TRBJ2-3; CDR3 protein: CASRRRGVDTDTQYF; CDR3 DNA: TGTGCCAGCAGGCGCCGGGGGGTAGACACAGATACGCAGTATTTT
D gene: NA; clone size: few; V gene: TRBV30; J gene: TRBJ1-1; CDR3 protein: CAWIGARGTEAFF; CDR3 DNA: TGTGCCTGGATAGGGGCACGGGGCACTGAAGCTTTCTTT
D gene: NA; clone size: many; V gene: TRBV6-5; J gene: TRBJ2-5; CDR3 protein: CASSSDRGETQYF; CDR3 DNA: TGTGCCAGCAGTTCCGACAGAGGAGAGACCCAGTACTTC
D gene: NA; clone size: many; V gene: TRBV3-1; J gene: TRBJ2-5; CDR3 protein: CASSHPAWVRGEETQYF; CDR3 DNA: TGTGCCAGCAGCCACCCGGCGTGGGTGAGGGGTGAAGAGACCCAGTACTTC
D gene: NA; clone size: many; V gene: TRBV20-1; J gene: TRBJ2-3; CDR3 protein: CSVNSPSTDTQYF; CDR3 DNA: TGCAGTGTGAACTCCCCTAGCACAGATACGCAGTATTTT
D gene: TRBD2; clone size: many; V gene: TRBV18; J gene: TRBJ2-2; CDR3 protein: CASSPRAGVTNTGELFF; CDR3 DNA: TGTGCCAGCTCACCCCGAGCGGGAGTGACGAACACCGGGGAGCTGTTTTTT
D gene: TRBD2; clone size: many; V gene: TRBV30; J gene: TRBJ2-1; CDR3 protein: CAWSVLASGKYNEQFF; CDR3 DNA: TGTGCCTGGAGTGTATTGGCTAGCGGAAAATACAATGAGCAGTTCTTC
D gene: NA; clone size: many; V gene: TRBV29-1; J gene: TRBJ2-3; CDR3 protein: CSVRTDTQYF; CDR3 DNA: TGCAGCGTGCGCACAGATACGCAGTATTTT
D gene: TRBD1; clone size: many; V gene: TRBV30; J gene: TRBJ2-7; CDR3 protein: CAWTKGTGKDYEQYF; CDR3 DNA: TGTGCCTGGACAAAAGGGACAGGGAAAGACTACGAGCAGTACTTC
D gene: NA; clone size: NA; V gene: TRBV5-6; J gene: TRBJ2-2; CDR3 protein: CASSTPTGPGELFF; CDR3 DNA: TGTGCCAGCAGCACCCCTACAGGTCCCGGGGAGCTGTTTTTT
D gene: TRBD2; clone size: NA; V gene: TRBV12-3/TRBV12-4; J gene: TRBJ2-3; CDR3 protein: CASSLQSGGGTDTQYF; CDR3 DNA: TGTGCCAGCAGTTTGCAAAGCGGGGGGGGTACAGATACGCAGTATTTT
D gene: TRBD2; clone size: many; V gene: TRBV20-1; J gene: TRBJ2-2; CDR3 protein: CSARLAGVGTGELFF; CDR3 DNA: TGCAGTGCTAGGCTAGCGGGAGTAGGCACCGGGGAGCTGTTTTTT